This T cell receptor beta chain was profiled in a study of CD8+CD57+ T cells in acquired aplastic anemia. Study-wide context: Sorted CD4+ and CD8+ cells yielded about 3 ug of DNA on average. Roughly 10.8 million reads were obtained on average for healthy donor CD4+ cells. Findings and limits, study-wide: Roughly 31 CD8+ CDR3 sequences occurred in both the patients and the controls. No significant patient-versus-control difference appeared in CD8+ Simpson's diversity.

The study profiled TCR beta VDJ and CDR3 using genomic DNA as template. TCRdb called the reads again in MiXCR, with one record for every CDR3 protein. The table has more than 100,000 distinct CDR3 sequences, around 48% seen once; the top ten hold about 2.5%. This clonotype has a count of ten or more. What it recognizes is unknown. Germline V gene sequence: CDR1 DFQATT, CDR2 SNEGSKA (reference sequence). This CDR3 spans 14 amino acids. The V segment lost 5 bases and the J segment 8 bases; nucleotides outside the gene matches: 9. What was sequenced was sorted CD4+, CD8+, or CD8+CD57+ T cells (not recorded which) from PBMCs. This TCR was recovered from a human donor in good health, serving as a control. The chain links TRBV20-1 to TRBJ2-3; 11 bases line up with TRBD2. Here the CDR3 reads CSAPSGGPIPTQYF. The CDR3 DNA follows: TGCAGTGCTCCTAGCGGGGGGCCCATTCCTACGCAGTATTTT.